Following are 21 T cell receptor beta chains from one sample sequenced in a study of post-analysis software for immune sequencing data. Study-level results: With TRBV5-6, TRBV5-1 and TRBV20-1 included, about 5 TRBV segments were more frequent in patients than in controls.

TCR beta cDNA libraries included unique molecular identifiers. One entry per CDR3 protein, called by TCRdb with MiXCR from the PCR reads. Counted here are hundreds of thousands of distinct CDR3 sequences, 44% occurring once; the ten biggest clones make up 1.7%. Antigens of these TCRs are unknown. Sequenced input: blood. The receptor source for this set is a girl between 10 and 17 years old with multiple sclerosis.

The rearrangement joins TRBV7-9 to TRBJ2-7, with D uncertain. Germline V gene sequence: CDR1 SEHNR, CDR2 FQNEAQ (reference sequence). The CDR3 consists of 16 residues. Trimming removed 1 base from V and 0 bases from J, with 13 bases in between. The CDR3 DNA sequence: TGTGCCAGCAGCTTAGGCTGGAGTCAGACCTCCTACGAGCAGTACTTC. It specifies CASSLGWSQTSYEQYF.

V and J are TRBV11-2 and TRBJ2-7; 9 positions match TRBD1. Germline loops: CDR1 SGHAT, CDR2 FQNNGV. Losses at the gene ends were 4 bases for V and 3 bases for J; bases not matched to a gene: 7. The CDR3 is 15 residues long. CDR3 coding DNA: TGTGCCAGCAGCTCCCTGGACAGGGGCTTCTACGAGCAGTACTTC. Translation: CASSSLDRGFYEQYF.

The rearrangement joins TRBV10-3 to TRBJ2-1; 16 nucleotides match TRBD2. The CDR3 has 18 residues. Germline V gene data show CDR1 as ENHRY and CDR2 as SYGVKD. With 8 bases clipped from V and 0 bases from J, the junction kept 7 bases outside the gene matches. The CDR3 is CAIRTGLAGGSSYNEQFF. The DNA of the CDR3 is TGTGCCATCCGAACGGGACTAGCGGGGGGGAGCTCCTACAATGAGCAGTTCTTC.

The table lists this clonotype with a few counts. Written as DNA, the CDR3 is TGCAGCGTGAACAGGGGAAACCTTGGGGCTAACTATGGCTACACCTTC. This codes for CSVNRGNLGANYGYTF. The rearrangement uses TRBV29-1 and TRBJ1-2; 7 bases map to TRBD1. The germline gives CDR1 SQVTM, CDR2 ANQGSEA. V lost 6 bases and J lost 0; bases outside the gene matches: 13. CDR3 length: 16 amino acids.

The chain couples TRBV18 to TRBJ2-7; TRBD1 aligns across 8 bases. From germline, CDR1 is KGHSH and CDR2 LQKENI. This CDR3 is built from 13 residues. V shed 3 bases and J 10 bases; nucleotides not matched to a gene: 8. The CDR3 spells CASSPIDRGIQYF. DNA of the CDR3: TGTGCCAGCTCACCCATCGACAGGGGTATTCAGTACTTC.

The chain recombines TRBV20-1 with TRBJ2-6, with D perhaps matching TRBD1 (6 bases). The CDR3 is made up of 13 amino acids. V lost 6 bases and J lost 2, with 8 bases in between. Germline V CDR1 and CDR2: DFQATT, SNEGSKA (reference sequence). As DNA, the CDR3 is TGCAGTGCGGCAGGGGCTGGGGCCAACGTCCTGACTTTC. Its translation is CSAAGAGANVLTF.

This sequence joins TRBV20-1 and TRBJ2-5; TRBD2 agrees at 15 bases. The CDR3 length is 16 residues. V gave up 0 bases and J gave up 3 bases; unmatched junction bases: 2. CDR1 DFQATT and CDR2 SNEGSKA come from the germline V gene (reference sequence). The CDR3 DNA reads as TGCAGTGCTAGAGATGGACTAGCGGGGGGGGAAGAGACCCAGTACTTC. The encoded protein is CSARDGLAGGEETQYF.

This clonotype was counted a few times. The chain combines TRBV29-1 with TRBJ2-1; D call uncertain. CDR3 size: 14 residues. The germline V gene has CDR1 SQVTM and CDR2 ANQGSEA. V was shortened by 3 bases and J by 2 bases, with 11 bases between the two germline ends. CDR3 protein: CSVEVSVAYNEQFF. The CDR3 DNA is TGCAGCGTTGAGGTATCGGTTGCCTACAATGAGCAGTTCTTC.

V and J are TRBV24-1 and TRBJ2-5; 9 bases align to TRBD1. Germline lookup yields CDR1 KGHDR and CDR2 SFDVKD. The CDR3 is made up of 16 amino acids. Trimming cost V 5 bases and J 6 bases; bases outside gene matches: 12. In DNA, the CDR3 is TGTGCCACCAGTGGCACGGGAACAGGGGGCCGAAAGACCCAGTACTTC. As protein: CATSGTGTGGRKTQYF.

This clonotype occurred a few times. The chain employs TRBV12-3 or TRBV12-4 and TRBJ2-1, with a tentative D call TRBD2 (6 bases). The CDR3 runs 17 residues. Trimming left V 0 bases short and J 9 bases short, with 21 bases between. CDR3 coding DNA: TGTGCCAGCAGTTTAGCGAAATACCGGGAAGGCGGGGCTGAGCAGTTCTTC. Amino acid sequence: CASSLAKYREGGAEQFF.

CDR3 coding DNA: TGTGCCACCAGTGAGGGCCGCAGGAGGACCTACAATGAGCAGTTCTTC. It translates to CATSEGRRRTYNEQFF. The chain recombines TRBV24-1 with TRBJ2-1; the D gene is possibly TRBD2 (5 bases). CDR3 size: 16 residues. Germline CDR1 and CDR2: KGHDR and SFDVKD. V was pared by 4 bases and J by 2 bases, with 14 bases between.

Worth noting for this clonotype: Just one base apart from a much larger clone, this may be a read error. The CDR3 spells CASSFAPGFLEQFF. The CDR3 DNA reads as TGTGCCAGCAGCTTTGCACCGGGGTTCCTTGAGCAGTTCTTC. The V call is TRBV7-9, the J call TRBJ2-1, with D possibly being TRBD2 (5 bases). Per germline, CDR1 SEHNR and CDR2 FQNEAQ (reference sequence). The CDR3 has 14 residues. Trimming removed 3 bases from V and 9 bases from J, with 15 bases in between.

The chain carries TRBV19 and TRBJ1-4; D call uncertain. Trimming removed 3 bases at V and 3 bases at J, with 20 bases between. The CDR3 is made up of 18 amino acids. CDR1 and CDR2 (germline): LNHDA, SQIVND (reference sequence). CDR3 region: CASSIFSGSVTANEKLFF. The CDR3 nucleotides are TGTGCCAGTAGTATTTTCTCCGGTTCGGTAACGGCTAATGAAAAACTGTTTTTT.

As to this clonotype: An end of the junction differs from the germline gene, which may be a read error. The chain is built from TRBV6-5 and TRBJ1-6; weak D call: TRBD1 (5 bases). CDR1 is MNHEY and CDR2 is SVGAGI in the germline V gene. The CDR3 runs to 16 residues. CDR3 in amino acids: CVSSQREGGGNSPLHF. The CDR3, as DNA: TGTGTCAGCAGTCAACGGGAGGGCGGGGGGAATTCACCCCTCCACTTT.

The chain carries TRBV7-9 and TRBJ2-3; 9 positions match TRBD1. This CDR3 comprises 15 residues. Per germline, CDR1 SEHNR and CDR2 FQNEAQ (reference sequence). V gave up 9 bases and J gave up 2 bases; unmatched junction bases: 9. The CDR3 nucleotides are TGTGCCAGTGATCCGGGACAGGGTCACACAGATACGCAGTATTTT. It translates to CASDPGQGHTDTQYF.

This chain uses TRBV29-1 with TRBJ1-1; 9 nucleotides line up with TRBD1. The length of the CDR3 is 14 residues. Germline V gives CDR1 SQVTM, CDR2 ANQGSEA. Trimming took 6 bases from V and 2 from J; bases not matched to a gene: 7. CDR3 sequence reads: CSVPGQGVNTEAFF. For the CDR3, the DNA is TGCAGCGTCCCGGGACAGGGTGTTAACACTGAAGCTTTCTTT. Supplemented by reference TRBV29-1 and TRBJ1-1, the full variable domain reads SAVISQKPSRDICQRGTSLTIQCQVDSQVTMMFWYRQQPGQSLTLIATANQGSEATYESGFVIDKFPISRPNLTFSTLTVSNMSPEDSSIYLCSVPGQGVNTEAFFGQGTRLTVV.

The rearrangement uses TRBV6-1 and TRBJ2-5; D is perhaps TRBD2 (6 bases). Trimming left V 6 bases short and J 5 bases short, with 13 bases between. Germline-derived CDR1 and CDR2 are MNHNS and SASEGT. The CDR3 spans 13 residues. CDR3 region: CASRWGLQETQYF. CDR3 bases: TGTGCCAGCAGATGGGGACTTCAGGAGACCCAGTACTTC.

V and J are TRBV19 and TRBJ2-5; 8 bases map to TRBD1. Germline V gene lookup returns CDR1 LNHDA and CDR2 SQIVND (reference sequence). This CDR3 comprises 14 residues. The V segment lost 8 bases and the J segment 4 bases; nucleotides outside the gene matches: 9. The CDR3: CASGTQGAGETQYF. The DNA for the CDR3 is TGTGCCAGTGGAACTCAGGGGGCAGGAGAGACCCAGTACTTC.

This clonotype showed up just a few times. V and J are TRBV20-1 and TRBJ1-2, with D uncertain. Trimming removed 5 bases from V and 4 bases from J, with 11 bases in between. Germline CDR1 DFQATT, CDR2 SNEGSKA (reference sequence). The CDR3 is made up of 12 amino acids. The CDR3 is CSAPDTIYGYTF. In nucleotides, the CDR3 is TGCAGTGCTCCTGACACGATCTATGGCTACACCTTC.

Notes on this clonotype: Since a much larger clone is just one base distant, this may be a read error. V gene TRBV12-3 or TRBV12-4 combines with J gene TRBJ2-3; D uncertain. V was trimmed by 1 base and J by 11 bases, leaving 10 bases between them. The CDR3 sequence is 12 residues long. This CDR3 reads CASSLGAIGQYF. The DNA of the CDR3 is TGTGCCAGCAGTTTAGGGGCCATAGGGCAGTATTTT.

This clonotype was seen only once. The chain recombines TRBV6-5 with TRBJ2-7; 9 nucleotides line up with TRBD1. V shed 6 bases and J 5 bases; nucleotides not matched to a gene: 8. In germline, CDR1 is MNHEY, CDR2 SVGAGI. The CDR3 totals 14 residues. The CDR3, as DNA: TGTGCCAGCAGCTTATGGACAGGGGACCACGAGCAGTACTTC. Translating gives CASSLWTGDHEQYF.